The clone carrying this TCR beta chain was counted ten times or more. Its antigen is as yet unknown. TCRdb analysed the 5' RACE reads with MiXCR anew, one entry per CDR3 protein. Among hundreds of thousands of distinct CDR3 sequences listed, around 21% were seen once. This sample stems from a study of identical twins. General study findings and limits: Sharing of beta out-of-frame sequences by twins showed a weaker excess.

Germline V gene lookup returns CDR1 ENHRY and CDR2 SYGVKD. The CDR3 is 14 amino acids. Trimming shortened V by 9 bases and J by 0 bases, and 12 bases separated the two germline ends. This same sample was also part of a study on T cells expressing NK-cell markers. That study reports: Eight donors were sequenced, seven testing HCMV-seropositive and one testing seronegative. Six of the donors carried dominant NKG2C+ clonotypes that took up 1.0-7.0% of their CD8+ T cells. The study left the HCMV specificity of expanded NKG2C+ T cell clones unresolved.

The chain couples TRBV10-3 to TRBJ2-1, with a tentative D call TRBD2 (5 bases). The sequenced material came from PBMCs. The TCR was taken from a woman under 30 in good health. This CDR3 is CAMQSGSSYNEQFF. The CDR3, as DNA: TGTGCCATGCAGAGCGGAAGCTCCTACAATGAGCAGTTCTTC.